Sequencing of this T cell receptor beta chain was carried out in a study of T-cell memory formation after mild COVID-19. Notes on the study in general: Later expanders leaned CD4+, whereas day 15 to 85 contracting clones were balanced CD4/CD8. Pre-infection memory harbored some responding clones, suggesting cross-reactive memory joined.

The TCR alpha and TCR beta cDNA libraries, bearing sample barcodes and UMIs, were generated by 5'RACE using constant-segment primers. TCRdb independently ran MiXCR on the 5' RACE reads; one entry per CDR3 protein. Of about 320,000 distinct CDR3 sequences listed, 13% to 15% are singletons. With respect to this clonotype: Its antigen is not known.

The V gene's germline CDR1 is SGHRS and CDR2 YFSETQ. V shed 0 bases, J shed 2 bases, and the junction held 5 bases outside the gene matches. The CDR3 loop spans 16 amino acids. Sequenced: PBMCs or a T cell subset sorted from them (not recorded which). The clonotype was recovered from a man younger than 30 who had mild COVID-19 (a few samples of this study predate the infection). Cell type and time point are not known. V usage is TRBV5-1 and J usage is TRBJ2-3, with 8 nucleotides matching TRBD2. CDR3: CASSLEAGAFTDTQYF. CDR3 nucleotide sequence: TGCGCCAGCAGCTTGGAAGCGGGGGCCTTCACAGATACGCAGTATTTT.